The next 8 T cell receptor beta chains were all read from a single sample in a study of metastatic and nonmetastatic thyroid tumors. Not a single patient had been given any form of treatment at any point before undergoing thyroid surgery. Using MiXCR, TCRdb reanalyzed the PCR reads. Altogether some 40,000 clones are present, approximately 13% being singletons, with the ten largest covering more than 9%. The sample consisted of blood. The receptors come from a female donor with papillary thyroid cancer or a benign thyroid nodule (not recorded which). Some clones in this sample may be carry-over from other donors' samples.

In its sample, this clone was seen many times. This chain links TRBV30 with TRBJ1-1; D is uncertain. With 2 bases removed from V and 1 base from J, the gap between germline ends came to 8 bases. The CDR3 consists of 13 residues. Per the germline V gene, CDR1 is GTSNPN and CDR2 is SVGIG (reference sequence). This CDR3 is CAWSLGTNTEAFF. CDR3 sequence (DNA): TGTGCCTGGAGTTTGGGAACGAACACTGAAGCTTTCTTT.

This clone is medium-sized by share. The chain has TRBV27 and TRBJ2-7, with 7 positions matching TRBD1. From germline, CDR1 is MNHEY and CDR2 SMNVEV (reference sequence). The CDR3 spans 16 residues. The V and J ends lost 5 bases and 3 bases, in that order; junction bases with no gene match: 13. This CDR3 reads CASSPLDREINYEQYF. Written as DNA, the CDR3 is TGTGCCAGCAGTCCGCTAGACAGGGAGATTAACTACGAGCAGTACTTC.

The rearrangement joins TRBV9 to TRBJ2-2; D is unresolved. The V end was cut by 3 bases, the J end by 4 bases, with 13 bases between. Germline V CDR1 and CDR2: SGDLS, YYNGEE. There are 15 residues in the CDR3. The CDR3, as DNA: TGTGCCAGCAGCGGTGGTGTGGTGGGCACCGGGGAGCTGTTTTTT. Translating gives CASSGGVVGTGELFF.

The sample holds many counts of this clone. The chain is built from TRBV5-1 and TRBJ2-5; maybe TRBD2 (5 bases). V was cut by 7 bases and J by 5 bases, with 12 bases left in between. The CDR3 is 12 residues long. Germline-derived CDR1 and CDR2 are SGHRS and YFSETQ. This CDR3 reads CASRGLAETQYF. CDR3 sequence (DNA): TGCGCCAGCCGAGGATTAGCGGAGACCCAGTACTTC. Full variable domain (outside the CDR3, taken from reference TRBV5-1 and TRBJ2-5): KAGVTQTPRYLIKTRGQQVTLSCSPISGHRSVSWYQQTPGQGLQFLFEYFSETQRNKGNFPGRFSGRQFSNSRSEMNVSTLELGDSALYLCASRGLAETQYFGPGTRLLVL.

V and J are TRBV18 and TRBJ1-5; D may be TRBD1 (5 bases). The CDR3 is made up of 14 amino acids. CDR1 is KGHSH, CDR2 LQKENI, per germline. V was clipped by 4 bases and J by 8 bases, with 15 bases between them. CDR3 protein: CASSHRMGDEPQHF. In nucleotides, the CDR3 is TGTGCCAGCTCACACCGGATGGGGGATGAGCCCCAGCATTTT.

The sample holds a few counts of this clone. In DNA form, the CDR3 reads TGTGCCAGCAGCAGTCAGGTGGGGGGGCTCCTAGCGGGAGACAATGAGCAGTTCTTC. As protein: CASSSQVGGLLAGDNEQFF. The rearrangement joins TRBV27 to TRBJ2-1; TRBD2 aligns across 10 bases. Trimming at V came to 6 bases and at J to 5 bases, leaving 19 bases not matched to a gene. CDR3 length: 19 amino acids. The germline gives CDR1 MNHEY, CDR2 SMNVEV (reference sequence).

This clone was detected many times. CDR3 loop: CASSSIGSGRQETQYF. CDR3 bases: TGTGCCAGCAGCTCCATAGGGAGCGGAAGACAAGAGACCCAGTACTTC. The rearrangement joins TRBV14 to TRBJ2-5; D possibly corresponds to TRBD2 (5 bases). V dropped 5 bases and J dropped 2 bases, with 18 bases sitting between them. This CDR3 spans 16 amino acids. The germline gives CDR1 SGHDN, CDR2 FVKESK.

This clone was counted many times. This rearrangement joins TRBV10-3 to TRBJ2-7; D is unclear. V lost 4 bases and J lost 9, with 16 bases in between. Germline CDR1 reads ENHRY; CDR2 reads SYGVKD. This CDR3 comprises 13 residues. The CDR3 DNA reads TGTGCCATCAGTGCCTGGACGGACGGCGTGCAGTACTTC. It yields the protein CAISAWTDGVQYF.